The 6 T cell receptor beta chains reported below all come from one sample, sequenced in a study of response to subunit inactivated influenza vaccine. TCRdb re-analysed the RT-PCR reads in MiXCR, keeping a single row per CDR3 protein. The profile shows about half a million distinct CDR3 sequences, about 25% of them singletons. Sequencing used CD4+ T cells sorted from PBMCs, obtained roughly 5 days after vaccination. The receptors here all came from a man aged 45 to 65 who received an inactivated influenza vaccine.

V usage is TRBV5-1 and J usage is TRBJ1-6, with a possible D match to TRBD1 (5 bases). V was trimmed by 4 bases and J by 5 bases, leaving 13 bases between them. This CDR3 is 15 amino acids long. Germline V gene sequence: CDR1 SGHRS, CDR2 YFSETQ. This CDR3 is CASSLSQGDNSPLHF. For the CDR3, the DNA is TGCGCCAGCAGCCTCTCTCAGGGTGATAATTCACCCCTCCACTTT. Complete variable domain (other parts from reference TRBV5-1 and TRBJ1-6): KAGVTQTPRYLIKTRGQQVTLSCSPISGHRSVSWYQQTPGQGLQFLFEYFSETQRNKGNFPGRFSGRQFSNSRSEMNVSTLELGDSALYLCASSLSQGDNSPLHFGNGTRLTVT.

The V call is TRBV7-2, the J call TRBJ2-5; 7 bases match TRBD2. The V gene's germline CDR1 is SGHTA and CDR2 FQGNSA. The ends lost 3 bases at V and 5 bases at J; junction bases unmatched: 9. CDR3 length: 15 residues. CDR3 bases: TGTGCCAGCAGCTTCCAGCGGGGCCGGGGGGAGACCCAGTACTTC. Its translation: CASSFQRGRGETQYF.

The chain joins TRBV6-5 to TRBJ2-7; no firm D call. Trimming cost V 5 bases and J 2 bases, with 10 bases left between them. CDR1 is MNHEY and CDR2 is SVGAGI in the germline V gene. The CDR3 covers 13 residues. The CDR3 here is CASSAPPTYEQYF. CDR3 nucleotides: TGTGCCAGCAGTGCCCCACCCACCTACGAGCAGTACTTC.

This chain joins TRBV11-2 and TRBJ1-1; D gene unclear. The CDR3 sequence is 13 residues long. Looked up from germline, CDR1 is SGHAT and CDR2 is FQNNGV. The germline V and J ends were trimmed by 4 bases and 5 bases, with 11 bases remaining between them. This CDR3 is CASSSHKGTEAFF. The CDR3 DNA sequence: TGTGCCAGCAGCTCTCACAAGGGAACTGAAGCTTTCTTT. The full variable domain, its missing parts supplied by reference TRBV11-2 and TRBJ1-1, is EAGVAQSPRYKIIEKRQSVAFWCNPISGHATLYWYQQILGQGPKLLIQFQNNGVVDDSQLPKDRFSAERLKGVDSTLKIQPAKLEDSAVYLCASSSHKGTEAFFGQGTRLTVV.

J is TRBJ2-7 and V is TRBV5-1; D possibly corresponds to TRBD2 (5 bases). Trimming left V 0 bases short and J 6 bases short, with 19 bases between. The CDR3 loop spans 16 amino acids. Germline CDR1 reads SGHRS; CDR2 reads YFSETQ. Here the CDR3 DNA reads TGCGCCAGCAGCTTGGATACTATCGGGGAGAGTGGCGAGCAGTACTTC. It yields the protein CASSLDTIGESGEQYF.

This clonotype was picked up a small number of times. The rearrangement uses TRBV20-1 and TRBJ2-7; no reliable D call. The V and J ends lost 3 bases and 3 bases respectively, with 9 bases between them. The CDR3 totals 12 residues. From germline, CDR1 is DFQATT and CDR2 SNEGSKA (reference sequence). The CDR3 region has the DNA TGCAGTGCTAGTGTTCAGAACTACGAGCAGTACTTC. Residues: CSASVQNYEQYF.